This T cell receptor beta chain was captured in a study of long-term antiretroviral therapy in people with HIV. About this clone: Its antigen remains unknown.

The study, taken as a whole, reports: Blood dating 2004 to 2017 may reflect older ART regimens.

Samples were assayed with immunoSEQ v3.0 at survey level. Assay: immunoSEQ multiplex PCR; the TCRdb copy retains only in-frame clones and omits some. The table shows 38,000 or so clones, with over 90% occurring only once. V gave up 5 bases and J gave up 5 bases, with 15 bases separating them. The CDR3 sequence is 14 residues long. The germline CDR1 and CDR2 sequences are MNHEY and SVGAGI. This sequence joins TRBV6-5 and TRBJ2-5, with TRBD2 as a possible D gene (6 bases). The specimen was unsorted PBMCs, collected approximately 9.5 years after starting antiretroviral therapy. This sequence originates from a man aged 25-45 years with HIV. CDR3 nucleotide sequence: TGTGCCAGCAGTAGGACACCTGGGGGGGAGACCCAGTACTTC. It translates to CASSRTPGGETQYF.